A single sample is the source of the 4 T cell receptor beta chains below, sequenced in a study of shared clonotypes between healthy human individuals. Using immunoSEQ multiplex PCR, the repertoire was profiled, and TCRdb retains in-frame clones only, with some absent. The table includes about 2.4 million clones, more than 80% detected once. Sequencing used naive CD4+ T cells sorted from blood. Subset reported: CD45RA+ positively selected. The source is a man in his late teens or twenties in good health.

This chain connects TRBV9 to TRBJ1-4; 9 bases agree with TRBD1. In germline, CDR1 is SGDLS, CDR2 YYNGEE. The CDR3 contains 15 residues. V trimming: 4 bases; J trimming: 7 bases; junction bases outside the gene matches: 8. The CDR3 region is CASSYSQGAGEKLFF. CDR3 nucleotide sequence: TGTGCCAGCAGCTACTCACAGGGGGCGGGTGAAAAACTGTTTTTT.

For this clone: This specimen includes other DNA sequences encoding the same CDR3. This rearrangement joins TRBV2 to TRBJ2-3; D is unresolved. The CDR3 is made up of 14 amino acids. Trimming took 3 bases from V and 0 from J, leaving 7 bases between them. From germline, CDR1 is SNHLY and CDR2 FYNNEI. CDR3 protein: CASSDSASTDTQYF. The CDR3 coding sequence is TGTGCCAGCAGTGACAGTGCTAGCACAGATACGCAGTATTTT.

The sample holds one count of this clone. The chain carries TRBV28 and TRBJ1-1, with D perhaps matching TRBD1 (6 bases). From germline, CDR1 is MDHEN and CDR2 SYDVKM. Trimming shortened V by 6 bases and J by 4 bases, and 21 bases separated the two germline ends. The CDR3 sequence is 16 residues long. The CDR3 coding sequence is TGTGCCAGCAGCGAGTCCCCAGGGGCTGGTGGCACTGAAGCTTTCTTT. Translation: CASSESPGAGGTEAFF.

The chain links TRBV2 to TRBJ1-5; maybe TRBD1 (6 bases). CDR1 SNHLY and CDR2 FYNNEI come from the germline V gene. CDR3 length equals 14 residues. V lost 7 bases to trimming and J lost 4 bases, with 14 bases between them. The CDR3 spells CASNVDSPNQPQHF. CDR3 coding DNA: TGTGCCAGCAACGTGGACAGCCCTAATCAGCCCCAGCATTTT.